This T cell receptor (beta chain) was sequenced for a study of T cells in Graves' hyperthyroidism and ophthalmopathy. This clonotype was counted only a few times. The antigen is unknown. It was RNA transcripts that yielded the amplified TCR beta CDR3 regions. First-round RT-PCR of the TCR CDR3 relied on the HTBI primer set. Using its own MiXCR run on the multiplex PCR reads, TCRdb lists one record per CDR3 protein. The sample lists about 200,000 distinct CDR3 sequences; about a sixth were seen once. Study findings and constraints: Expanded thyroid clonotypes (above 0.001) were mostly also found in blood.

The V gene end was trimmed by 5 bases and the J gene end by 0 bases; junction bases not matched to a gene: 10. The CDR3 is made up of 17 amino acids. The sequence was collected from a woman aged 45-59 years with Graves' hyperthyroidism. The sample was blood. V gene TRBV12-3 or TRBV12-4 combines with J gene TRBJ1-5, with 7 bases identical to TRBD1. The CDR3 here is CASSLGGGLYSNQPQHF. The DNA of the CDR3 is TGTGCCAGCAGTCTCGGAGGGGGCCTTTATAGCAATCAGCCCCAGCATTTT.